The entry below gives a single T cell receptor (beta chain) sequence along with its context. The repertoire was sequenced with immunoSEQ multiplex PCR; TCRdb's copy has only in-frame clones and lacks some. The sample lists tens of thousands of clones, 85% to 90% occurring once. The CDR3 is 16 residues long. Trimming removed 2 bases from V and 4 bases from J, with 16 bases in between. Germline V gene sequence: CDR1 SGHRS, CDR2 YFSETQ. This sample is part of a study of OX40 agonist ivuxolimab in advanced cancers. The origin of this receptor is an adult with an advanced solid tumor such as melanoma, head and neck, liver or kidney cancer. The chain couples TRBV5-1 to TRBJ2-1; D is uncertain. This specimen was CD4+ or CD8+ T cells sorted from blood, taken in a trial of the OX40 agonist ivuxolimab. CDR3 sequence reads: CASSFPTARLYNEQFF. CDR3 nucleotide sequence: TGCGCCAGCAGCTTCCCCACAGCCAGGCTTTACAATGAGCAGTTCTTC.